The T cell receptor (beta chain) described here comes from a study of PD-1 blockade in classical Hodgkin lymphoma. Overall study results and limits: Newly diagnosed patients reportedly had lower baseline TCR diversity than healthy donors. Repertoire differences lack defined causes, possibly disease activity or prior therapy. The diversity seen at baseline in complete responders resembled that of newly diagnosed patients.

Clones were read by immunoSEQ multiplex PCR, and TCRdb kept only the in-frame ones, dropping some. The table records 20,000 to 30,000 clones, 81% of them present only once. The V and J ends lost 1 base and 3 bases respectively, with 22 bases between them. Germline CDR1 is SGHAT and CDR2 is FQNNGV. The CDR3 is made up of 18 amino acids. Every patient had relapsed following autologous stem cell transplantation, and cohorts differed in brentuximab vedotin exposure. The study recorded best responses of complete response, partial response or progressive disease. Notes on this clone: Its antigen is not identified.

The sample was peripheral blood mononuclear cells (PBMCs), taken before the second cycle of nivolumab. V and J are TRBV11-2 and TRBJ2-7, with TRBD2 as a possible D gene (7 bases). This TCR came from a human donor with classical Hodgkin lymphoma. The CDR3 loop is CASSLVIGAGAMRYEQYF. For the CDR3, the DNA is TGTGCCAGCAGCTTAGTGATTGGGGCGGGGGCCATGCGCTACGAGCAGTACTTC.